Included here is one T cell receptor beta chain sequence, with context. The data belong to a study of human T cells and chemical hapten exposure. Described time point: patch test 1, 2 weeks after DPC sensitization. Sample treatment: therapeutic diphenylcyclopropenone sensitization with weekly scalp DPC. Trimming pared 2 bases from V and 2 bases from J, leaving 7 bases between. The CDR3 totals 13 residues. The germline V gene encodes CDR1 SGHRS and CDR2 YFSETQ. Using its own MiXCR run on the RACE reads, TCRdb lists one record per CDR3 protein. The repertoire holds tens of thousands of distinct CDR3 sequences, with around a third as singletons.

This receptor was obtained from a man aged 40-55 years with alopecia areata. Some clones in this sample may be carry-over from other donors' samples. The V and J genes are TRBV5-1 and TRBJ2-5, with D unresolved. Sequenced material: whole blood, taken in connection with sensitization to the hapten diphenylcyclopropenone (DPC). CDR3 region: CASSFGPQETQYF. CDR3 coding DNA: TGCGCCAGCAGCTTCGGACCACAAGAGACCCAGTACTTC.